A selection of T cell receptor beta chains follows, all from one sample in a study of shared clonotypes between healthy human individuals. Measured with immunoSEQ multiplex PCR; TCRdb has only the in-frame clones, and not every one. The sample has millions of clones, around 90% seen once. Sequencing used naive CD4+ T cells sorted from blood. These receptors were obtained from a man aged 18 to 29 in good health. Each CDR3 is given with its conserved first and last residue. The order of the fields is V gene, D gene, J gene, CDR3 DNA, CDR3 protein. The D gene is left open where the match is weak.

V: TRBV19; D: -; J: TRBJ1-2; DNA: TGTGCCAGTATCCAAACAGGGAACTATGGCTACACCTTC; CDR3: CASIQTGNYGYTF
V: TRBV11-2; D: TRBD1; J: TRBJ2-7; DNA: TGTGCCAGCAGTAGTGACAGGGGGCCCTACGAGCAGTACTTC; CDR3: CASSSDRGPYEQYF
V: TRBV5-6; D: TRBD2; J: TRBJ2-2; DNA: TGTGCCAGCAGCGGAGCGGGGGGGGCCGGGGAGCTGTTTTTT; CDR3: CASSGAGGAGELFF
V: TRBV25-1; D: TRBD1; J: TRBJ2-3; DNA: TGTGCCAGCGGCTCCGGGACAGGGAATTTCGATACGCAGTATTTT; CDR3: CASGSGTGNFDTQYF
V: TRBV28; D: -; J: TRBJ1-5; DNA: TGTGCCAGCAGTTTATCTGGGGGAGTTAATCAGCCCCAGCATTTT; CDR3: CASSLSGGVNQPQHF
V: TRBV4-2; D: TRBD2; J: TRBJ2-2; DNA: TGTGCCAGCAGCCAAGATTCCAGCGGGGGGGCAGACACCGGGGAGCTGTTTTTT; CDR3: CASSQDSSGGADTGELFF
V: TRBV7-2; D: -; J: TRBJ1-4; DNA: TGTGCCAGCAGCTACCGGGACGGGAAAAAACTGTTTTTT; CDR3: CASSYRDGKKLFF
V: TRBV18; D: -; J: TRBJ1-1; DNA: TGTGCCAGCTCACCACCTTTTAGGACTGAAGCTTTCTTT; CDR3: CASSPPFRTEAFF
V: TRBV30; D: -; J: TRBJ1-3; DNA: TGTGCCTGGGAATCCAGGACATTCGGAAACACCATATATTTT; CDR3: CAWESRTFGNTIYF
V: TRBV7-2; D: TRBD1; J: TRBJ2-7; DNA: TGTGCCAGCAGCTCTAGGAACCGGGACAGGGATTACGAGCAGTACTTC; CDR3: CASSSRNRDRDYEQYF
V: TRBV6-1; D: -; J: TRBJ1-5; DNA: TGTGCCAGCAGGAGGGTCAGGCAGGGCAATCAGCCCCAGCATTTT; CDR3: CASRRVRQGNQPQHF
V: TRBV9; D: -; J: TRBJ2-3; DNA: TGTGCCAGCAGCGGGCCAGGGGTCCGCACAGATACGCAGTATTTT; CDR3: CASSGPGVRTDTQYF
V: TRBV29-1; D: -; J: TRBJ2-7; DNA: TGCAGCGTTGGACCTGAGGGCCACGAGCAGTACTTC; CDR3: CSVGPEGHEQYF
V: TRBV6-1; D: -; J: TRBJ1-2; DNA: TGTGCCAGCACTTTAGCGGGGGGTAGCGGCTACACCTTC; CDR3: CASTLAGGSGYTF
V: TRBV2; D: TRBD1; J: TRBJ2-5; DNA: TGTGCCAGCAGCTCGACAGGGCGGGAGACCCAGTACTTC; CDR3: CASSSTGRETQYF
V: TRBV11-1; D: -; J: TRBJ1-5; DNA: TGTGCCAGCAGCTGGGGGGTAAATCAGCCCCAGCATTTT; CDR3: CASSWGVNQPQHF
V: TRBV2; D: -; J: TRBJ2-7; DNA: TGTGCCAGCAGAGGGGAGGGGGTCCACGAGCAGTACTTC; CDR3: CASRGEGVHEQYF
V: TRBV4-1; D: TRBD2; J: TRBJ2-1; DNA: TGCGCCAGCAGCCACCCTGGACTAGCGGCATATGAGCAGTTCTTC; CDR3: CASSHPGLAAYEQFF
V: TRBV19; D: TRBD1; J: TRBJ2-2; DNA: TGTGCCAGTGGACAGGGGTGGAGCACCGGGGAGCTGTTTTTT; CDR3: CASGQGWSTGELFF
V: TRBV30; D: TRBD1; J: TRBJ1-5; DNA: TGTGCCTGGAGGAAGACAGGGGGCAATCAGCCCCAGCATTTT; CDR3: CAWRKTGGNQPQHF
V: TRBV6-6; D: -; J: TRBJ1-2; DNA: TGTGCCAGCAGTTACTCGACCCGGGCTGGCTACACCTTC; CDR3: CASSYSTRAGYTF
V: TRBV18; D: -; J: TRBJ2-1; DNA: TGTGCCAGCTCTTCCGGGATTGACAATGAGCAGTTCTTC; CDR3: CASSSGIDNEQFF
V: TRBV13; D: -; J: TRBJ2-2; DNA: TGTGCCAGCAGCTTCCGACAAAGCAAATTCAGTATAGCGCAACACGGTTCCGGGGAGCTGTTTTTT; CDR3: CASSFRQSKFSIAQHGSGELFF
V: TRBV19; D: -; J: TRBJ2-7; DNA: TGTGCCAGTAGTACCAGCCGGGACATTACCTACGAGCAGTACTTC; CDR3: CASSTSRDITYEQYF
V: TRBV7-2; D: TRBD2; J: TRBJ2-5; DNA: TGTGCCAGCAGCCGAACTAGCGGAATCCAAGAGACCCAGTACTTC; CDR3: CASSRTSGIQETQYF
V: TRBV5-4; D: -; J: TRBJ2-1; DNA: TGTGCCAGCAGCTCAACCGACAGGTATGAGCAGTTCTTC; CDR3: CASSSTDRYEQFF
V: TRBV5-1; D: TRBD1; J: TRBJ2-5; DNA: TGCGCCAGCAGCCCCGACCTTAACAGGGGAGAGACCCAGTACTTC; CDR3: CASSPDLNRGETQYF
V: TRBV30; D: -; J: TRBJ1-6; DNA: TGTGCCTGGAGTGCGAGAATAAATAGGGATTCACCCCTCCACTTT; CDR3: CAWSARINRDSPLHF
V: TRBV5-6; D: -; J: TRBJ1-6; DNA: TGTGCCAGCAGCTTGGGGGACCTAACTTATAATTCACCCCTCCACTTT; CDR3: CASSLGDLTYNSPLHF
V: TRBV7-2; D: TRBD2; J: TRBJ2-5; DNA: TGTGCCAGCAGCTCTACAGCGGGAGGTTGTCAAGAGACCCAGTACTTC; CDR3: CASSSTAGGCQETQYF